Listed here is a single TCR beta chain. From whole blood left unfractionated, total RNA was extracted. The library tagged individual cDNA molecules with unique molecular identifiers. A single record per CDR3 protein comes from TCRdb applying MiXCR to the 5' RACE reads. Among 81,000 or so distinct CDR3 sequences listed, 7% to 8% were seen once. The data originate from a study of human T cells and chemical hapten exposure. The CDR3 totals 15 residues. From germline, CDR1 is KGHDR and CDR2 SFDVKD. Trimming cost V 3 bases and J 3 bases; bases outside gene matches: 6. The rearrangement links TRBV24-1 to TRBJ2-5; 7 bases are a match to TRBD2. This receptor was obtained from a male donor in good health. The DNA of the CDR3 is TGTGCCACCAGTGATGGGCTAGCGGATAAAGAGACCCAGTACTTC. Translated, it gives CATSDGLADKETQYF.